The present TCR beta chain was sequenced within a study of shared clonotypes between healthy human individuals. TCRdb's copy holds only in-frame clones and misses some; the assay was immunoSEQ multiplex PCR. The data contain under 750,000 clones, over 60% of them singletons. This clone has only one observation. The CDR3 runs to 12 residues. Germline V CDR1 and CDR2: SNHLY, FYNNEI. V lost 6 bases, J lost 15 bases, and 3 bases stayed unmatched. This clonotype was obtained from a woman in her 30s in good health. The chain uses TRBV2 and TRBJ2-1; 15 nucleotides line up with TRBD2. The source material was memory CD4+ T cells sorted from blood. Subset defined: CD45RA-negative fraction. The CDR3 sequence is CASRGTSGRPFF. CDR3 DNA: TGTGCCAGCAGGGGGACTAGCGGGAGGCCGTTCTTC.